This T cell receptor beta chain was found in a study of blood T cells in healthy people across ages. Study results and caveats: Considered underestimates were the diversity estimates obtained from one million T cells. There were more naive CD4+ cells and higher diversity in long-lived donors than in aged donors.

The authors extracted at least 6 micrograms of total RNA per sample. Then a second PCR, running roughly 7 to 11 cycles, was carried out with a sample-barcoded 5' primer and a J-beta primer mix. TCRdb re-analysed the 5' RACE reads in MiXCR, keeping a single row per CDR3 protein. Of about 780,000 distinct CDR3 sequences in the sample, 46% were seen once. This clonotype was detected only a few times. The antigen is undetermined. This CDR3 comprises 15 residues. V was clipped by 6 bases and J by 6 bases, with 18 bases between them. Looked up from germline, CDR1 is MNHEY and CDR2 is SMNVEV (reference sequence).

Material: blood. The chain couples TRBV27 to TRBJ2-1; perhaps TRBD2 as D (5 bases). The sequence was obtained from an elderly man in good health. CDR3 DNA: TGTGCCAGCAGCCCAGCGCGGCTAGCTACCAATGAGCAGTTCTTC. Protein sequence: CASSPARLATNEQFF.